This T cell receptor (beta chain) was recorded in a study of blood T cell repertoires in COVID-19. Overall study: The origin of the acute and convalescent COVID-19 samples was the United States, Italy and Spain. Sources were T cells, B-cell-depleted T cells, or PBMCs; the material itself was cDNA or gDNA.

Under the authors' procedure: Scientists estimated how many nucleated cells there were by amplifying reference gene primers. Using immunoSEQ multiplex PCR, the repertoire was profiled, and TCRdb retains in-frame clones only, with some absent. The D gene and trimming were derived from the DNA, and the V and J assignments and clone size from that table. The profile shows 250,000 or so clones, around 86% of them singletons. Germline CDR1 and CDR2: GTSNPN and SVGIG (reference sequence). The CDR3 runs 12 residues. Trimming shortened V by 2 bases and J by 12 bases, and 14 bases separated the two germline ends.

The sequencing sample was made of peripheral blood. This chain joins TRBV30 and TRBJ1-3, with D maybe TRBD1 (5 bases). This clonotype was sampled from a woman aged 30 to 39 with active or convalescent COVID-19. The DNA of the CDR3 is TGTGCCTGGAGTACCCCGGGGGGACTCATATATTTT. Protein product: CAWSTPGGLIYF.